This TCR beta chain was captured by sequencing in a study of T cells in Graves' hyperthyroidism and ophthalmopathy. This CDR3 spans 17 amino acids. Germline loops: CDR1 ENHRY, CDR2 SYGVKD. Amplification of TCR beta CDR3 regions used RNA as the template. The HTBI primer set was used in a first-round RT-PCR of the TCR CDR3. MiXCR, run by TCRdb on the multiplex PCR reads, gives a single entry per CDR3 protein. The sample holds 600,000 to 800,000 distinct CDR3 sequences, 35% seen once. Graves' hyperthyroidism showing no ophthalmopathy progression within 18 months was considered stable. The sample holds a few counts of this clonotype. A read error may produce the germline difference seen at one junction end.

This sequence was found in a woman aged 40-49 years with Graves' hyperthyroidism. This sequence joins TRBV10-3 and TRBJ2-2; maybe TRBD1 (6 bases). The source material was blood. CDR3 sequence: CASSEPSGQRGTGELFF. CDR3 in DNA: TGTGCCAGCAGTGAACCTTCTGGACAGAGGGGCACCGGGGAGCTGTTTTTT.